A selection of T cell receptor beta chains follows, all from one sample in a study of human thymus T cells. The table came from immunoSEQ multiplex PCR; TCRdb's copy has only in-frame clones and leaves some out. This table has tens of thousands of clones, about 96% appearing once. Sequencing was carried out using thymus tissue. These receptors all come from a boy younger than two with a congenital heart defect but otherwise immunologically healthy. Each CDR3 is given with its conserved first and last residue. D genes are given only for firm matches. Clone size is stated in some rows and not others, as once, few, many or a class when expanded.

v_call	clone_size	d_call	j_call	cdr3_aa	cdr3_nt
TRBV7-2	.	.	TRBJ1-2	CASSLEVSNNNYGYTF	TGTGCCAGCAGCTTAGAGGTCAGCAATAATAACTATGGCTACACCTTC
TRBV7-9	.	TRBD1	TRBJ1-1	CASSFGQGRRNTEAFF	TGTGCCAGCAGCTTTGGACAGGGTCGAAGGAACACTGAAGCTTTCTTT
TRBV4-1	.	TRBD1	TRBJ2-7	CASSQLDRGRIYEQYF	TGCGCCAGCAGCCAATTAGACAGGGGGCGTATCTACGAGCAGTACTTC
TRBV4-3	once	TRBD1	TRBJ1-6	CASSQEIGTGNSPLHF	TGCGCCAGCAGCCAGGAAATCGGGACAGGGAATTCACCCCTCCACTTT
TRBV28	.	.	TRBJ2-2	CASSSRTWRRTGELFF	TGTGCCAGCAGTTCCAGGACATGGCGTAGGACCGGGGAGCTGTTTTTT
TRBV7-2	.	.	TRBJ2-7	CASSSPREEQYF	TGTGCCAGCAGCTCGCCCCGGGAGGAGCAGTACTTC
TRBV7-7	.	.	TRBJ2-7	CASSYRTVYLEQYF	TGTGCCAGCAGCTACCGGACCGTATACCTCGAGCAGTACTTC
TRBV19	.	TRBD2	TRBJ2-3	CASSMTSGGKGDTQYF	TGTGCCAGTAGTATGACTAGCGGGGGGAAGGGAGATACGCAGTATTTT
TRBV5-1	.	.	TRBJ1-4	CASSSARAGDEKLFF	TGCGCCAGCAGCTCCGCCCGGGCGGGGGATGAAAAACTGTTTTTT
TRBV28	.	.	TRBJ2-3	CASSQGGASTDTQYF	TGTGCCAGCAGTCAGGGGGGGGCTAGCACAGATACGCAGTATTTT
TRBV6-6	.	.	TRBJ2-7	CASLSGRSSYEQYF	TGTGCCAGTCTTAGTGGTCGCTCCTCCTACGAGCAGTACTTC
TRBV4-3	.	.	TRBJ2-5	CASSQGGGEDGRHQETQYF	TGCGCCAGCAGCCAAGGCGGCGGCGAAGACGGCCGACACCAAGAGACCCAGTACTTC
TRBV25-1	.	.	TRBJ1-4	CASLRGKKLFF	TGTGCCAGCCTTAGGGGGAAAAAACTGTTTTTT
TRBV18	.	.	TRBJ2-3	CASSTDELVVTDTQYF	TGTGCCAGCTCGACGGACGAGCTTGTAGTAACAGATACGCAGTATTTT
TRBV19	.	.	TRBJ1-5	CASSIDLWDQPQHF	TGTGCCAGTAGTATAGATCTATGGGATCAGCCCCAGCATTTT
TRBV27	.	TRBD1	TRBJ2-2	CASSLSRTGRNTGELFF	TGTGCCAGCAGTTTATCGAGGACAGGTAGAAACACCGGGGAGCTGTTTTTT
TRBV16	.	.	TRBJ2-7	CASSQLNPVTRYEQYF	TGTGCCAGCAGCCAATTGAACCCTGTGACCCGCTACGAGCAGTACTTC
TRBV5-1	once	TRBD1	TRBJ2-7	CASSPLPGQGANWSYEQYF	TGCGCCAGCAGCCCGCTTCCGGGACAGGGGGCTAATTGGTCCTACGAGCAGTACTTC
TRBV7-3	once	.	TRBJ1-2	CASWGNGGYTF	TGTGCCAGCTGGGGTAACGGAGGCTACACCTTC
TRBV5-1	.	.	TRBJ1-5	CASSLAGHSNQPQHF	TGCGCCAGCAGCTTGGCGGGGCATAGCAATCAGCCCCAGCATTTT
TRBV4-1	.	.	TRBJ2-7	CASSQDGWRRSQGQYF	TGCGCCAGCAGCCAAGATGGTTGGCGACGGTCTCAGGGGCAGTACTTC
TRBV28	.	.	TRBJ2-7	CASSSYRPSYEQYF	TGTGCCAGCAGTTCGTACAGGCCATCCTACGAGCAGTACTTC
TRBV6-4	.	TRBD2	TRBJ2-1	CASSEYSGSKFF	TGTGCCAGCAGTGAATATAGCGGGAGTAAGTTCTTC
TRBV7-9	.	.	TRBJ2-4	CASSLALGVAKNIQYF	TGTGCCAGCAGCTTAGCGCTGGGGGTGGCCAAAAACATTCAGTACTTC
TRBV11-2	.	TRBD1	TRBJ2-5	CASSPGTVETQYF	TGTGCCAGCAGCCCTGGGACAGTTGAGACCCAGTACTTC
TRBV5-1	once	TRBD2	TRBJ2-1	CASSGPLAGADNEQFF	TGCGCCAGCAGCGGGCCCCTAGCGGGAGCGGACAATGAGCAGTTCTTC
TRBV7-2	.	TRBD2	TRBJ2-5	CASSPRELAGGLYQETQYF	TGTGCCAGCAGCCCTAGGGAACTAGCGGGAGGGTTGTACCAAGAGACCCAGTACTTC
TRBV19	.	TRBD1	TRBJ1-5	CASSIRDRASGPQHF	TGTGCCAGTAGTATCCGGGACAGGGCGTCAGGGCCCCAGCATTTT
TRBV7-3	.	.	TRBJ2-1	CASRTLAGGSYNEQFF	TGTGCCAGCAGGACCCTGGCAGGCGGCTCCTACAATGAGCAGTTCTTC
TRBV19	.	.	TRBJ2-1	CASSHPKGTRYNEQFF	TGTGCCAGTAGTCACCCTAAGGGGACCCGCTACAATGAGCAGTTCTTC
TRBV4-2	.	.	TRBJ2-7	CASSSDTGLGGKSYEQYF	TGTGCCAGCAGCTCAGACACCGGCCTAGGGGGGAAGTCCTACGAGCAGTACTTC
TRBV12-5	.	TRBD1	TRBJ1-1	CAREVAGGNTEAFF	TGTGCTAGGGAGGTGGCAGGGGGGAACACTGAAGCTTTCTTT
TRBV7-8	.	TRBD2	TRBJ2-7	CASSWGPSGLAGRDYEQYF	TGTGCCAGCAGCTGGGGACCCTCGGGACTAGCGGGAAGGGACTACGAGCAGTACTTC
TRBV19	.	TRBD2	TRBJ2-7	CASSTYGLAGNEQYF	TGTGCCAGTAGTACCTACGGACTAGCGGGAAACGAGCAGTACTTC
TRBV19	.	.	TRBJ1-4	CASMGTPMEKLFF	TGTGCCAGTATGGGTACACCTATGGAAAAACTGTTTTTT
TRBV10-1	.	TRBD2	TRBJ2-1	CASSEWGLAGDNEQFF	TGCGCCAGCAGTGAGTGGGGACTAGCGGGTGACAATGAGCAGTTCTTC
TRBV28	.	TRBD1	TRBJ2-2	CASSHHVMGQGAIWDTGELFF	TGTGCCAGCAGCCACCACGTTATGGGACAGGGGGCTATCTGGGACACCGGGGAGCTGTTTTTT
TRBV6-5	.	.	TRBJ2-1	CASSQLPSYNEQFF	TGTGCCAGCAGCCAACTCCCTTCCTACAATGAGCAGTTCTTC
TRBV28	.	TRBD2	TRBJ2-5	CASSRGLAGRQETQYF	TGTGCCAGCAGTAGGGGACTAGCGGGACGACAAGAGACCCAGTACTTC
TRBV5-4	.	TRBD1	TRBJ2-1	CASSYSLPGQGASEQFF	TGTGCCAGCAGCTATTCGTTACCGGGACAGGGGGCGAGTGAGCAGTTCTTC
TRBV4-1	.	TRBD1	TRBJ1-1	CASSLDRENTEAFF	TGCGCCAGCAGCCTGGACAGGGAGAACACTGAAGCTTTCTTT
TRBV2	.	.	TRBJ1-4	CARGDANEKLFF	TGTGCCAGGGGGGACGCCAATGAAAAACTGTTTTTT
TRBV10-3	.	TRBD1	TRBJ1-6	CAISESAPDRNNSPLHF	TGTGCCATCAGTGAGTCGGCTCCGGACAGGAATAATTCACCCCTCCACTTT
TRBV6-1	.	TRBD2	TRBJ2-3	CASSAGTSGRSGTQYF	TGTGCCAGCAGTGCCGGGACTAGCGGGAGGAGTGGTACGCAGTATTTT
TRBV7-6	.	TRBD2	TRBJ2-7	CASSFVAGAYSYEQYF	TGTGCCAGCAGCTTCGTAGCGGGGGCCTATTCCTACGAGCAGTACTTC
TRBV6-6	.	TRBD1	TRBJ1-2	CASSTLTGVGGYTF	TGTGCCAGCAGTACCCTGACAGGGGTTGGTGGCTACACCTTC
TRBV11-2	.	TRBD1	TRBJ2-7	CASSLNRGQRTYEQYF	TGTGCCAGCAGCCTCAATAGGGGACAGAGGACCTACGAGCAGTACTTC
TRBV6-4	.	TRBD1	TRBJ1-5	CASSSGTGGEPQHF	TGTGCCAGCAGTAGCGGGACAGGGGGGGAGCCCCAGCATTTT
TRBV7-2	.	TRBD2	TRBJ2-7	CASSNGTSGPYEQYF	TGTGCCAGCAGCAACGGGACTAGCGGACCTTACGAGCAGTACTTC
TRBV7-9	.	.	TRBJ2-5	CASSLRHTGLEETQYF	TGTGCCAGCAGCTTGAGACACACAGGGTTGGAAGAGACCCAGTACTTC
TRBV7-2	.	.	TRBJ2-1	CASSLSWASYNEQFF	TGTGCCAGCAGCTTAAGCTGGGCCTCCTACAATGAGCAGTTCTTC
TRBV5-6	.	.	TRBJ1-5	CASSRMDQPQHF	TGTGCCAGCAGCCGAATGGATCAGCCCCAGCATTTT
TRBV2	.	TRBD2	TRBJ2-1	CASTLFSGDLSYNEQFF	TGTGCCAGCACCCTGTTTAGCGGGGACCTCTCCTACAATGAGCAGTTCTTC